Detailed here is one T cell receptor beta chain. No antigen is known for it. Participants, patients aged 18 to 65, had newly diagnosed hyperthyroidism with a duration under 2 months. A patient was excluded if there was uncontrolled infection, other autoimmune disease, pregnancy or lactation. This specimen comes from a study of T cells in Graves' hyperthyroidism and ophthalmopathy. CDR3 length: 13 residues. Trimming pared 6 bases from V and 5 bases from J, leaving 13 bases between. Germline V gives CDR1 ENHRY, CDR2 SYGVKD. Findings and caveats of the study: Ophthalmopathy could be told apart from stable hyperthyroidism with a 13 V-J model.

TCR beta CDR3 region amplification was performed from RNA transcripts. HTBI primers were the set used in a first-round RT-PCR of the TCR CDR3. TCRdb ran MiXCR on the multiplex PCR reads and lists one entry per CDR3 protein. The repertoire holds about 49,000 distinct CDR3 sequences, about 53% seen once, with over 30% in the top ten. Sequenced: peripheral blood or thyroid tissue (not recorded which). The source of this sequence is a man younger than 35 with Graves' hyperthyroidism. This chain joins TRBV10-3 and TRBJ2-5; D may be TRBD1 (5 bases). This CDR3 is CAISDSSGETQYF. The CDR3 nucleotides are TGTGCCATCAGCGACAGCTCTGGGGAGACCCAGTACTTC.